The 8 T cell receptor beta chains reported below all come from one sample, sequenced in a study of response to subunit inactivated influenza vaccine. One entry per CDR3 protein results from TCRdb running MiXCR on the RT-PCR reads. The sample has about 310,000 distinct CDR3 sequences; about 20% are singletons. Source: PBMCs from blood, taken approximately 22 months after vaccination. These receptors were taken from a man aged 50 to 69 who received an inactivated influenza vaccine.

In its sample, this clonotype was seen a few times. The rearrangement links TRBV12-3 or TRBV12-4 to TRBJ1-1; TRBD1 might be the D (5 bases). V lost 4 bases and J lost 0, with 15 bases in between. There are 16 residues in the CDR3. CDR3 sequence reads: CASSSPRGLLNTEAFF. Here the CDR3 DNA reads TGTGCCAGCAGTTCCCCTCGGGGACTGTTGAACACTGAAGCTTTCTTT.

The V and J genes are TRBV29-1 and TRBJ1-1; TRBD1 matches at 10 bases. The CDR3 is made up of 13 amino acids. V trimming: 6 bases; J trimming: 4 bases; junction bases outside the gene matches: 5. CDR1 and CDR2 from the germline V gene are SQVTM and ANQGSEA. The CDR3 DNA reads TGCAGCGTCCACAGGACAGGGGGCACTGAAGCTTTCTTT. The encoded protein is CSVHRTGGTEAFF.

This clonotype was picked up a small number of times. The V and J genes are TRBV14 and TRBJ2-1; 9 nucleotides agree with TRBD2. CDR3 length: 13 amino acids. Looked up from germline, CDR1 is SGHDN and CDR2 is FVKESK. V dropped 4 bases and J dropped 11; count of bases not matched to a gene: 6. CDR3 nucleotide sequence: TGTGCCAGCAGCCGACAGACTAGCGGAAAGCAGTTCTTC. Its translation is CASSRQTSGKQFF.

The chain is built from TRBV7-2 and TRBJ2-2; no clear D. Trimming took off 6 bases at V and 6 bases at J, with 14 bases between the two ends. The CDR3 runs 14 residues. CDR1 is SGHTA and CDR2 is FQGNSA in the germline V gene. The CDR3 region has the DNA TGTGCCAGCAGTTCCCGGTCTAGGGCCGGGGAGCTGTTTTTT. It yields the protein CASSSRSRAGELFF.

This clonotype was counted a few times. Mismatch with germline at one junction end may stem from a read error. This chain links TRBV27 with TRBJ2-7; 10 bases match TRBD1. Germline lookup yields CDR1 MNHEY and CDR2 SMNVEV (reference sequence). The CDR3 has 19 amino acids. The chain's CDR3 is CASSSFLRRPGTGATGLSF. The CDR3 DNA reads TGTGCCAGCAGTTCCTTTCTGAGACGTCCCGGGACAGGGGCCACCGGGTTGAGCTTC.

A remark on this clonotype: A clone one base away is much larger, so this may be a read error. No conserved phenylalanine or tryptophan is present at the end of the CDR3, so a read error is the likely explanation. The rearrangement links TRBV4-3 to TRBJ1-6; D unclear. CDR1 LGHNA and CDR2 YSLEER come from the germline V gene. This CDR3 contains 17 residues. Trimming shortened V by 0 bases and J by 0 bases, and 9 bases separated the two germline ends. In DNA form, the CDR3 reads TGCGCCAGCAGCCAAGAGGCTCTGAGCTCCTATAATTCACCCCTCCACGTT. Its translation is CASSQEALSSYNSPLHV.

V and J are TRBV12-3 or TRBV12-4 and TRBJ2-1, with a possible D match to TRBD2 (6 bases). This CDR3 is 15 amino acids long. Trimming took 3 bases from V and 2 from J, leaving 11 bases between them. Here the CDR3 reads CASSFGGATYNEQFF. DNA of the CDR3: TGTGCCAGCAGTTTCGGCGGGGCTACCTACAATGAGCAGTTCTTC.

V and J are TRBV29-1 and TRBJ2-2; 7 bases line up with TRBD1. V gave up 7 bases and J gave up 1 base; unmatched junction bases: 6. The CDR3 consists of 14 residues. The germline V gene encodes CDR1 SQVTM and CDR2 ANQGSEA. The DNA of the CDR3 is TGCAGCGCCCAGACAGGGATGAACACCGGGGAGCTGTTTTTT. It yields the protein CSAQTGMNTGELFF.